Below, 7 T cell receptor beta chains from the same sample are listed, as sequenced in a study of T cell responses to AZD1222 COVID-19 vaccine. The protocol was immunoSEQ multiplex PCR, while the TCRdb copy is restricted to in-frame clones and leaves out a portion. The sample has roughly 140,000 clones; around nine tenths are singletons. The material was peripheral blood, obtained on day 0 of AZD1222 vaccination. The source of these receptors is an adult in good health.

The chain employs TRBV7-2 and TRBJ1-6; D perhaps matches TRBD1 (6 bases). Germline assignment: CDR1 SGHTA and CDR2 FQGNSA. Trimming took off 3 bases at V and 4 bases at J, with 16 bases between the two ends. This CDR3 is built from 17 residues. The CDR3, as DNA: TGTGCCAGCAGCTTTACAGGGCCCTCGGATTATAATTCACCCCTCCACTTT. Encoded protein: CASSFTGPSDYNSPLHF. The full variable domain, rest sourced from reference TRBV7-2 and TRBJ1-6, is GAGVSQSPSNKVTEKGKDVELRCDPISGHTALYWYRQSLGQGLEFLIYFQGNSAPDKSGLPSDRFSAERTGGSVSTLTIQRTQQEDSAVYLCASSFTGPSDYNSPLHFGNGTRLTVT.

J is TRBJ1-2 and V is TRBV28, with D possibly matching TRBD1 (6 bases). Deletions cut 4 bases from V and 4 bases from J, with 13 bases between. Germline-derived CDR1 and CDR2 are MDHEN and SYDVKM. The CDR3 loop spans 14 amino acids. CDR3 in amino acids: CASSSEGHLYGYTF. The CDR3 nucleotides read TGTGCCAGCAGTTCCGAGGGACATCTCTATGGCTACACCTTC.

CDR3 sequence reads: CASSLRTGPADTQYF. The DNA for the CDR3 is TGTGCCAGCAGCTTAAGGACAGGGCCGGCAGATACGCAGTATTTT. This rearrangement joins TRBV7-3 to TRBJ2-3; 8 nucleotides agree with TRBD1. This CDR3 comprises 15 residues. Germline V gene sequence: CDR1 SGHTA, CDR2 FQGTGA. V was pared by 1 base and J by 4 bases, with 4 bases of the junction left unmatched.

This sequence joins TRBV15 and TRBJ2-7, with D unresolved. The CDR3 is 13 amino acids. CDR1 LNHNV and CDR2 YYDKDF come from the germline V gene (reference sequence). Trimming shortened V by 0 bases and J by 5 bases, and 8 bases separated the two germline ends. The CDR3 DNA follows: TGTGCCACCAGCAGAGAGCCCGGACACGAGCAGTACTTC. This gives the protein CATSREPGHEQYF.

This chain connects TRBV7-2 to TRBJ2-1; D not resolved. The CDR3 has 15 residues. V lost 3 bases and J lost 0, with 9 bases in between. Germline V CDR1 and CDR2: SGHTA, FQGNSA. The CDR3 here is CASSFRTSSYNEQFF. The CDR3 region has the DNA TGTGCCAGCAGCTTTAGGACCAGCTCCTACAATGAGCAGTTCTTC. The full variable domain, with the rest looked up from reference TRBV7-2 and TRBJ2-1, is GAGVSQSPSNKVTEKGKDVELRCDPISGHTALYWYRQSLGQGLEFLIYFQGNSAPDKSGLPSDRFSAERTGGSVSTLTIQRTQQEDSAVYLCASSFRTSSYNEQFFGPGTRLTVL.

The chain joins TRBV2 to TRBJ2-2; D gene unclear. Looked up from germline, CDR1 is SNHLY and CDR2 is FYNNEI. The CDR3 sequence is 14 residues long. V gave up 5 bases and J gave up 0 bases, with 7 bases separating them. In DNA, the CDR3 is TGTGCCAGCAGTCGCTCCCCGAACACCGGGGAGCTGTTTTTT. The encoded protein is CASSRSPNTGELFF.

The J gene is TRBJ1-6, the V gene TRBV6-6; TRBD1 might be the D (6 bases). The germline V and J ends were trimmed by 7 bases and 7 bases, with 14 bases remaining between them. Germline lookup yields CDR1 MNHNY and CDR2 SVGAGI (reference sequence). This CDR3 is built from 14 residues. CDR3 residues: CASKGGRGNSPLHF. CDR3 in DNA: TGTGCCAGCAAGGGGGGGAGGGGAAATTCACCCCTCCACTTT.